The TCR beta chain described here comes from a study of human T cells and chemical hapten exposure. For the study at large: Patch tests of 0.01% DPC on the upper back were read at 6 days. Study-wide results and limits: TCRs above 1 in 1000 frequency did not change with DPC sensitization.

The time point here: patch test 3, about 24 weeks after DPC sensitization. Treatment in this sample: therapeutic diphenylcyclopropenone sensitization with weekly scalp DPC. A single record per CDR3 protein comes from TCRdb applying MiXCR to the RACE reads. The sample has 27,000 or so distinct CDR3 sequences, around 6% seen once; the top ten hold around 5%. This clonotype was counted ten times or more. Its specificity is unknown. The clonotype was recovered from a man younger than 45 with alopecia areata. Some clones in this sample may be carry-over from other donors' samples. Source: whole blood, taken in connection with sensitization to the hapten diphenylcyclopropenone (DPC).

In nucleotides, the CDR3 is TGTTCGTCCTGGACAGGGCGCTCCTACAATGAGCAGTTCTTC. It specifies CSSWTGRSYNEQFF. J is TRBJ2-1 and V is TRBV28, with 8 positions matching TRBD1. Germline CDR1 MDHEN, CDR2 SYDVKM. This CDR3 has 14 residues. The full variable domain, rest sourced from reference TRBV28 and TRBJ2-1, is DVKVTQSSRYLVKRTGEKVFLECVQDMDHENMFWYRQDPGLGLRLIYFSYDVKMKEKGDIPEGYSVSREKKERFSLILESASTNQTSMYLCSSWTGRSYNEQFFGPGTRLTVL.